Shown below are 20 T cell receptor beta chains from a single sample sequenced in a study of T cell changes during pregnancy in multiple sclerosis. Libraries were prepared by immunoSEQ multiplex PCR; TCRdb keeps only in-frame clonotypes and omits some of them. The sample lists around 50,000 clones, 92% occurring once. The sequenced sample was CD4+ T cells from peripheral blood mononuclear cells, obtained in the second trimester of pregnancy. The receptors come from a female donor with multiple sclerosis, enrolled in a pregnancy study.

This rearrangement joins TRBV2 to TRBJ1-5; D may be TRBD1 (6 bases). V lost 8 bases and J 9 bases, leaving 20 bases between the germline ends. The germline V gene has CDR1 SNHLY and CDR2 FYNNEI. This CDR3 contains 14 residues. CDR3 sequence: CASGTGRDKRPQHF. CDR3 in DNA: TGTGCCAGCGGGACGGGACGGGACAAAAGGCCCCAGCATTTT.

This clone was counted once. The rearrangement links TRBV5-1 to TRBJ2-3; D gene ambiguous. CDR1 is SGHRS, CDR2 YFSETQ, per germline. There are 17 residues in the CDR3. V lost 3 bases, J lost 0 bases, and 17 bases lay in between. The chain's CDR3 is CASSSGPGISSTDTQYF. The CDR3 nucleotides read TGCGCCAGCAGCTCCGGTCCAGGAATTTCTAGCACAGATACGCAGTATTTT.

This clone was detected only a few times. The chain couples TRBV7-6 to TRBJ1-1; a weak D match, TRBD1 (6 bases). This CDR3 spans 14 amino acids. Germline CDR1 reads SGHVS; CDR2 reads FNYEAQ. The V end was cut by 3 bases, the J end by 4 bases, with 12 bases between. The CDR3 is CASSLGGLVTEAFF. CDR3 nucleotide sequence: TGTGCCAGCAGCTTGGGGGGGCTGGTCACTGAAGCTTTCTTT.

V usage is TRBV5-6 and J usage is TRBJ1-5; TRBD1 aligns across 7 bases. The CDR3 covers 14 residues. Germline V gene data show CDR1 as SGHDT and CDR2 as YYEEEE. The trim removed 3 bases at V and 5 bases at J, leaving 5 bases unmatched. The CDR3 DNA reads TGTGCCAGCAGCTACAGGGGAGCCGATCAGCCCCAGCATTTT. This gives the protein CASSYRGADQPQHF.

This rearrangement joins TRBV28 to TRBJ1-4; no firm D call. Looked up from germline, CDR1 is MDHEN and CDR2 is SYDVKM. V was pared by 6 bases and J by 8 bases, with 10 bases between. This CDR3 spans 12 amino acids. CDR3 in amino acids: CASSLLNEKLFF. The CDR3 DNA reads TGTGCCAGCAGCTTACTAAACGAAAAACTGTTTTTT.

This sequence joins TRBV9 and TRBJ1-2; D remains ambiguous. Germline V gives CDR1 SGDLS, CDR2 YYNGEE. Trimming removed 4 bases from V and 8 bases from J, with 18 bases in between. This CDR3 has 14 residues. CDR3 DNA sequence: TGTGCCAGCAGCCCAATAAGGTGGGAGTTCGGCTACACCTTC. Protein sequence: CASSPIRWEFGYTF.

This chain joins TRBV28 and TRBJ2-1; TRBD2 agrees at 12 bases. This CDR3 is 16 amino acids long. The germline V gene has CDR1 MDHEN and CDR2 SYDVKM. With V trimmed by 5 bases and J by 5 bases, 7 bases remained unmatched. CDR3 in DNA: TGTGCCAGCAGTCCCAGACTAGCGGGAGTGGACAATGAGCAGTTCTTC. Residues: CASSPRLAGVDNEQFF.

The rearrangement uses TRBV12-5 and TRBJ2-3; TRBD2 matches 8 bases. V shed 0 bases, J shed 4 bases, and the junction held 9 bases outside the gene matches. Germline CDR1 and CDR2: LGHNT and FRNRAP. This CDR3 has 17 residues. The DNA of the CDR3 is TGTGCTAGTGGTTTGGTACACGTCGGGGGGGCCCCAGATACGCAGTATTTT. This sequence encodes CASGLVHVGGAPDTQYF.

V is TRBV5-1 and J is TRBJ2-7; no clear D gene. Trimming left V 0 bases short and J 2 bases short, with 18 bases between. Germline V gives CDR1 SGHRS, CDR2 YFSETQ. This CDR3 spans 17 amino acids. In DNA, the CDR3 is TGCGCCAGCAGCTTGGGAAGAAGTGGCTTATTCGCCTACGAGCAGTACTTC. It is translated as CASSLGRSGLFAYEQYF.

J is TRBJ2-1 and V is TRBV2, with D tentatively TRBD2 (7 bases). There are 16 residues in the CDR3. Germline V gene lookup returns CDR1 SNHLY and CDR2 FYNNEI. V was trimmed by 7 bases and J by 4 bases, leaving 20 bases between them. The CDR3 nucleotides read TGTGCCAGCACCCCTTTAGGGGGGAGGGGGTACAATGAGCAGTTCTTC. Amino acids: CASTPLGGRGYNEQFF.

The chain combines TRBV5-1 with TRBJ2-1; D perhaps matches TRBD2 (5 bases). The V end lost 0 bases, the J end lost 0 bases, and 10 bases lay between the germline ends. The CDR3 consists of 16 residues. Looked up from germline, CDR1 is SGHRS and CDR2 is YFSETQ. The CDR3 sequence: CASSLGTGSSYNEQFF. In DNA form, the CDR3 reads TGCGCCAGCAGCTTGGGTACGGGGAGCTCCTACAATGAGCAGTTCTTC.

The chain carries TRBV7-8 and TRBJ2-7; TRBD2 might be the D (6 bases). Trimming left V 4 bases short and J 0 bases short, with 19 bases between. The germline CDR1 and CDR2 sequences are SGHVS and FQNEAQ. The CDR3 is made up of 17 amino acids. The CDR3 sequence: CASSSERLLALSYEQYF. The DNA of the CDR3 is TGTGCCAGCAGCTCCGAGAGGTTGCTAGCGCTCTCCTACGAGCAGTACTTC.

As concerns this clone: In the same sample, other DNA sequences code for this CDR3. The V and J genes are TRBV2 and TRBJ2-7; D may be TRBD1 (5 bases). The CDR3 runs to 14 residues. Between the trimmed V and J ends, which lost 2 bases and 2 bases, there was a span of 10 bases. CDR1 SNHLY and CDR2 FYNNEI come from the germline V gene. CDR3 DNA: TGTGCCAGCAGTGAAAGGCAGGGCCCCTACGAGCAGTACTTC. Translation: CASSERQGPYEQYF.

This chain joins TRBV28 and TRBJ2-1, with 7 bases matching TRBD2. Germline CDR1 and CDR2: MDHEN and SYDVKM. The CDR3 is 18 amino acids. After removal of 5 bases from V and 6 bases from J, the junction contained 19 bases not matched to a gene. The CDR3 nucleotides are TGTGCCAGCAGTCTCAGGATTAGCGGGCCTTCCCGCTTCAATGAGCAGTTCTTC. Encoded protein: CASSLRISGPSRFNEQFF.

This clone has a handful of counts. The identical CDR3 is also encoded by other nucleotide sequences in the sample. The J gene is TRBJ2-7, the V gene TRBV5-5; 7 bases align to TRBD2. Losses at the gene ends were 0 bases for V and 6 bases for J; bases not matched to a gene: 0. CDR3 length: 12 residues. The germline V gene has CDR1 SGHKS and CDR2 YYEKEE (reference sequence). The CDR3 region is CASSLAGGEQYF. CDR3 nucleotide sequence: TGTGCCAGCAGCTTGGCGGGGGGCGAGCAGTACTTC.

V gene TRBV19 combines with J gene TRBJ1-2; tentatively, D is TRBD1 (6 bases). This CDR3 is 14 amino acids long. From germline, CDR1 is LNHDA and CDR2 SQIVND (reference sequence). Deletions cut 6 bases from V and 4 bases from J, with 15 bases between. The CDR3 coding sequence is TGTGCCAGTAGAGGACAGCCTTACCCCTATGGCTACACCTTC. This encodes CASRGQPYPYGYTF.

This chain connects TRBV9 to TRBJ2-1; the D gene is possibly TRBD1 (6 bases). Germline lookup yields CDR1 SGDLS and CDR2 YYNGEE. CDR3 length: 18 residues. V shed 0 bases and J shed 3 bases, with 19 bases lying between them. The CDR3 DNA follows: TGTGCCAGCAGCGTAGACCAGCTACCGCTAGGGGGCTACAATGAGCAGTTCTTC. Protein product: CASSVDQLPLGGYNEQFF.

J is TRBJ2-4 and V is TRBV6-6; 9 positions agree with TRBD1. The CDR3 runs to 14 residues. J gave up 8 bases and V 2 bases, and 4 bases lay outside the gene matches. Germline CDR1 MNHNY, CDR2 SVGAGI (reference sequence). The CDR3 DNA reads as TGTGCCAGCAGTTACCGGGACAGGGTAGACATTCAGTACTTC. Translation gives CASSYRDRVDIQYF.

The chain is built from TRBV7-2 and TRBJ2-2; 8 positions agree with TRBD2. Germline assignment: CDR1 SGHTA and CDR2 FQGNSA. The ends lost 5 bases at V and 5 bases at J; junction bases unmatched: 13. The CDR3 covers 17 residues. CDR3 in DNA: TGTGCCAGCAGCCTTTACTCTGCGGGGGGAGGGACCGGGGAGCTGTTTTTT. Translated: CASSLYSAGGGTGELFF.

The gene calls are TRBV5-4 and TRBJ1-6; TRBD1 agrees at 10 bases. The CDR3 length is 13 residues. The junction had 4 bases not matched to a gene; V was cut back by 7 bases and J by 9 bases. Germline loops: CDR1 SGHNT, CDR2 YYREEE (reference sequence). The CDR3 spells CASGDRGSSPLHF. In DNA, the CDR3 is TGTGCCAGCGGGGACAGGGGTAGTTCACCCCTCCACTTT.